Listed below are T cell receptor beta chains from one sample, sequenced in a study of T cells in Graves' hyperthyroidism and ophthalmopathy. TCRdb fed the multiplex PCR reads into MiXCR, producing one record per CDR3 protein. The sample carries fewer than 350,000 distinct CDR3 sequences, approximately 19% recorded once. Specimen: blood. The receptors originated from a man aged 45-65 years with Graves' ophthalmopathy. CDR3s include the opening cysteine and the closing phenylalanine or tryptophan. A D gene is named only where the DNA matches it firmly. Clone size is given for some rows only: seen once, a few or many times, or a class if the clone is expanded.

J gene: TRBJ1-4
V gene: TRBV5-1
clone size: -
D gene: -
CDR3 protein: CASSHEGRANEKLFF
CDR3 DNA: TGCGCCAGCAGCCACGAGGGGAGAGCTAATGAAAAACTGTTTTTT

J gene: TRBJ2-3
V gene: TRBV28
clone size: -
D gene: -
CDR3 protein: CASTPPGFYGTDTQYF
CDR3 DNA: TGTGCCAGCACCCCGCCAGGTTTTTATGGCACAGATACGCAGTATTTT

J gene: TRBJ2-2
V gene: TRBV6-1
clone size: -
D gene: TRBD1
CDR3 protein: CASSDGQGANTGELFF
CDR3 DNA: TGTGCCAGCAGTGATGGACAGGGAGCGAACACCGGGGAGCTGTTTTTT

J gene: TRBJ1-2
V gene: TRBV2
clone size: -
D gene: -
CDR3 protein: CASSRQATPDSYGYTF
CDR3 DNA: TGTGCCAGCAGCCGGCAGGCGACCCCAGATTCCTATGGCTACACCTTC

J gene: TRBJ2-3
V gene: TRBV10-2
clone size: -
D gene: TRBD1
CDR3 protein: CASSETGARGTQYF
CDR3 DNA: TGCGCCAGCAGTGAGACAGGGGCCAGAGGTACGCAGTATTTT

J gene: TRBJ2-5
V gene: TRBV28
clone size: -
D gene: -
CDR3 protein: CASSFPRFLETQYF
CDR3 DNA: TGTGCCAGCAGTTTCCCAAGATTTCTGGAGACCCAGTACTTC

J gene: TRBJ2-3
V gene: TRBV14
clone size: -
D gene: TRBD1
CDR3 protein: CASSLGQGNPRTDTQYF
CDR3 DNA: TGTGCCAGCAGCCTGGGACAGGGAAACCCTCGCACAGATACGCAGTATTTT

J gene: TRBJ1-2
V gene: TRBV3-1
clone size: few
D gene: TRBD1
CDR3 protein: CASSYYLKQGANYGYTF
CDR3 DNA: TGTGCCAGCAGCTACTACCTTAAACAGGGGGCAAACTATGGCTACACCTTC

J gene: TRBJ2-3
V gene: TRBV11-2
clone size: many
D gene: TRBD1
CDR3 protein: CASSYRGQMGTDTQYF
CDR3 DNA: TGTGCCAGCAGCTATAGGGGACAGATGGGCACAGATACGCAGTATTTT

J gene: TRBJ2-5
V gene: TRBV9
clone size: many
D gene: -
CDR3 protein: CASSVGVGTEETQYF
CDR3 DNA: TGTGCCAGCAGCGTAGGGGTTGGGACGGAAGAGACCCAGTACTTC

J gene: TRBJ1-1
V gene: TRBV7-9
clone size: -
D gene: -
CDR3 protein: CASSSLKGTEAFF
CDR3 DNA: TGTGCCAGCAGCTCCCTCAAGGGCACTGAAGCTTTCTTT

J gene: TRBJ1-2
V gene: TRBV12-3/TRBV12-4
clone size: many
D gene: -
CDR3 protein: CASSLEQNYGYTF
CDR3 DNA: TGTGCCAGCAGTTTAGAACAGAACTATGGCTACACCTTC

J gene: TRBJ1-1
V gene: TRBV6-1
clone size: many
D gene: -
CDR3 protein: CASRLTGPWRTEAFF
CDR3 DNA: TGTGCCAGCAGGCTCACAGGGCCTTGGCGCACTGAAGCTTTCTTT

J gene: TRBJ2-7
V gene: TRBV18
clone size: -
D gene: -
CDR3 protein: CASSTQDTPWDYEQYF
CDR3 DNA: TGTGCCAGCTCAACCCAAGACACTCCCTGGGACTACGAGCAGTACTTC

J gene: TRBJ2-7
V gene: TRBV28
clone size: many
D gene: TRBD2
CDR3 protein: CASRALSPGLAGEEQYF
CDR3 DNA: TGTGCCAGCAGAGCCCTTAGTCCGGGACTAGCGGGAGAGGAGCAGTACTTC

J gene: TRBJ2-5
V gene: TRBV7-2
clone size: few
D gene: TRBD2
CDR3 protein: CASSSRGGVIGETQYF
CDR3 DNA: TGTGCCAGCAGCTCACGGGGGGGAGTAATCGGAGAGACCCAGTACTTC

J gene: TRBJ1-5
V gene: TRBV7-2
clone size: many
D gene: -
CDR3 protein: CASSLDGPQHF
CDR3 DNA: TGTGCCAGCAGCTTAGATGGACCCCAGCATTTT

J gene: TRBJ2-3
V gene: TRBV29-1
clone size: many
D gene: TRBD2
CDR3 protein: CSVEESGATQYF
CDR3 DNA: TGCAGCGTTGAAGAGAGCGGGGCGACCCAGTATTTT

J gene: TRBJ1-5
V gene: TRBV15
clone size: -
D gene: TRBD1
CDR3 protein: CATSPGRGRSGDNQPQHF
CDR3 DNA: TGTGCCACCAGCCCGGGGAGGGGGCGGTCGGGTGACAATCAGCCCCAGCATTTT

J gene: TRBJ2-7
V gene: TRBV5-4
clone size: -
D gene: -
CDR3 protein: CASSRTVASSYEQYF
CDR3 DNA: TGTGCCAGCAGCCGCACGGTGGCAAGCTCCTACGAGCAGTACTTC

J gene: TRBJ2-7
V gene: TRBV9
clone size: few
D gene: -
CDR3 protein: CASSVGAGSSYEQYF
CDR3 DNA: TGTGCCAGCAGCGTAGGGGCGGGCAGCTCCTACGAGCAGTACTTC

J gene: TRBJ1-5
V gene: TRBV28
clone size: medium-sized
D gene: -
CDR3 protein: CASIPDGHNQPQHF
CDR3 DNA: TGTGCCAGCATCCCGGACGGACACAATCAGCCCCAGCATTTT

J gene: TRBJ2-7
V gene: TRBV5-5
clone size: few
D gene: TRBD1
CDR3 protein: CASSQETGGKTYEQYF
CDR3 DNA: TGTGCCAGCAGCCAAGAGACAGGGGGTAAAACCTACGAGCAGTACTTC

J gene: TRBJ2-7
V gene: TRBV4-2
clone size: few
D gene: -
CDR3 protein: CASSQDRQGSLRQYF
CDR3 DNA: TGTGCCAGCAGCCAAGATCGGCAGGGAAGCCTAAGGCAGTACTTC

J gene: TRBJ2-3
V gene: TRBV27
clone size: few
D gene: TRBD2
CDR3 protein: CASSPEGLAGGTDTQYF
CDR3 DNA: TGTGCCAGCAGTCCAGAGGGACTAGCGGGAGGAACAGATACGCAGTATTTT

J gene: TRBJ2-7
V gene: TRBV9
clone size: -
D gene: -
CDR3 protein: CASSAGADSYEQYF
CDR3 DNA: TGTGCCAGCAGCGCCGGGGCCGACTCCTACGAGCAGTACTTC

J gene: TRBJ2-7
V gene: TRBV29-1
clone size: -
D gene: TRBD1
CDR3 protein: CSVRKGGQGYEQYF
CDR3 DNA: TGCAGCGTTCGCAAAGGGGGACAGGGCTACGAGCAGTACTTC

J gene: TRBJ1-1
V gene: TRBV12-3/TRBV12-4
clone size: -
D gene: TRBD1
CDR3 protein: CASSPDRGLFTEAFF
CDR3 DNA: TGTGCCAGCAGCCCGGACAGGGGGCTTTTCACTGAAGCTTTCTTT

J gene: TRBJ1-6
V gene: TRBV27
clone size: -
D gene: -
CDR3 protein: CASSPPGNSPLHF
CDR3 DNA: TGTGCCAGCAGTCCCCCGGGGAATTCACCCCTCCACTTT

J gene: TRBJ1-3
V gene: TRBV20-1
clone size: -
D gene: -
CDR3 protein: CSVGRISGNTIYF
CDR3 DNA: TGCAGTGTGGGACGGATCTCTGGAAACACCATATATTTT

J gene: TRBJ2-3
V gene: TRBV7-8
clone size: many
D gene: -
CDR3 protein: CASSVSAGLDTQYF
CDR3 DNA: TGTGCCAGCAGCGTCAGCGCAGGGTTAGATACGCAGTATTTT

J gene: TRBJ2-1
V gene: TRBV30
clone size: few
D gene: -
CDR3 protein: CAWSPPSLRGEQFF
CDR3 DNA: TGTGCCTGGAGTCCCCCGTCCCTTCGGGGTGAGCAGTTCTTC

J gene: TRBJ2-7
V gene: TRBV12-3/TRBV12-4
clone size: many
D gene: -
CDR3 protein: CASSPGTQSLAEQYF
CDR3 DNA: TGTGCCAGCAGTCCCGGGACTCAGTCTCTTGCCGAGCAGTACTTC

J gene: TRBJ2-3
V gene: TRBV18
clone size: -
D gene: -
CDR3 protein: CASSPSGGAFTDTQYF
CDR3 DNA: TGTGCCAGCTCACCATCCGGGGGAGCCTTCACAGATACGCAGTATTTT

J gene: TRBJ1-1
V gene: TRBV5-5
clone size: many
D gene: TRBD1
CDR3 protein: CASSSDRGGGTEAFF
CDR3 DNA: TGTGCCAGCAGCTCAGACAGGGGTGGGGGCACTGAAGCTTTCTTT

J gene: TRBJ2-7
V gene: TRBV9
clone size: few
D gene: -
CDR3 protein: CASSVEEGLTYEQYF
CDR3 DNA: TGTGCCAGCAGCGTAGAGGAGGGGCTGACCTACGAGCAGTACTTC

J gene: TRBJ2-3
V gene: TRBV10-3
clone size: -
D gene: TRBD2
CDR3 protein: CAISPTSVGTDTQYF
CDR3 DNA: TGTGCCATCAGTCCGACTAGCGTAGGCACAGATACGCAGTATTTT